A single sample is the source of the 23 T cell receptor beta chains below, sequenced in a study of blood T cell repertoires in COVID-19. Produced via immunoSEQ multiplex PCR; TCRdb's table is partial and in-frame only. The data contain about 140,000 clones, around 86% of them singletons. Specimen: peripheral blood. The receptors here all came from a woman over 75 with acute or convalescent COVID-19.

This chain joins TRBV27 and TRBJ2-7; 9 bases map to TRBD2. The length of the CDR3 is 21 residues. J gave up 3 bases and V 6 bases, and 27 bases lay outside the gene matches. Germline V gives CDR1 MNHEY, CDR2 SMNVEV (reference sequence). CDR3 amino acids: CASRPRKIAGARSEGVYEQYF. In nucleotides, the CDR3 is TGTGCCAGCAGACCCCGGAAAATAGCGGGAGCGCGTAGTGAAGGAGTCTACGAGCAGTACTTC.

The chain recombines TRBV19 with TRBJ2-3; 9 bases align to TRBD2. This CDR3 has 17 amino acids. V lost 6 bases and J lost 8; bases outside the gene matches: 18. The germline gives CDR1 LNHDA, CDR2 SQIVND (reference sequence). The CDR3 DNA follows: TGTGCCAGTAGAAGTCCCGCGGGAGGGCCCCATAGGGGTACGCAGTATTTT. This translates into CASRSPAGGPHRGTQYF.

This clone was picked up one time. This sequence joins TRBV2 and TRBJ2-3; TRBD2 matches at 12 bases. CDR3 length: 16 residues. The V gene end was trimmed by 5 bases and the J gene end by 3 bases; junction bases not matched to a gene: 6. Germline-derived CDR1 and CDR2 are SNHLY and FYNNEI. The DNA of the CDR3 is TGTGCCAGCAGTTTACCCGGGACTAGCGGGACAGATACGCAGTATTTT. It is translated as CASSLPGTSGTDTQYF.

This sequence joins TRBV3-1 (or the pseudogene TRBV3-2) and TRBJ1-2, with no clear D. Germline V gives CDR1 LGHDT, CDR2 YNNKEL (reference sequence). V shed 4 bases and J shed 8 bases, with 17 bases lying between them. The CDR3 totals 14 residues. The CDR3 sequence: CASSPLRGVGGYTF. The CDR3 DNA reads TGTGCCAGCAGCCCGCTACGGGGTGTGGGAGGCTACACCTTC.

The V gene is TRBV7-2, the J gene TRBJ2-7; perhaps TRBD1 as D (5 bases). CDR1 is SGHTA, CDR2 FQGNSA, per germline. The V end was cut by 5 bases, the J end by 1 base, with 12 bases between. The CDR3 consists of 14 residues. This chain's CDR3 is CASSRTTSSYEQYF. For the CDR3, the DNA is TGTGCCAGCAGCCGGACAACGAGTTCCTACGAGCAGTACTTC.

CDR3: CASSPRRDRGNSPLHF. CDR3 in DNA: TGTGCCAGCTCACCACGGAGGGACAGGGGTAATTCACCCCTCCACTTT. The J gene is TRBJ1-6, the V gene TRBV18; 10 bases line up with TRBD1. The V and J ends lost 1 base and 6 bases, in that order; junction bases with no gene match: 3. The germline gives CDR1 KGHSH, CDR2 LQKENI. The CDR3 loop spans 16 amino acids.

The genes are TRBV28 and TRBJ2-1, with 9 bases lining up with TRBD1. With 7 bases clipped from V and 6 bases from J, the junction kept 7 bases outside the gene matches. The length of the CDR3 is 14 residues. Per the germline V gene, CDR1 is MDHEN and CDR2 is SYDVKM. CDR3 sequence: CASMVQGAGNEQFF. CDR3 nucleotide sequence: TGTGCCAGCATGGTACAGGGGGCAGGCAATGAGCAGTTCTTC.

CDR3 residues: CASSRDTDTQYF. The CDR3 nucleotides are TGTGCCAGTAGTCGGGACACAGATACGCAGTATTTT. The chain couples TRBV19 to TRBJ2-3, with D tentatively TRBD2 (5 bases). V was pared by 5 bases and J by 2 bases, with 5 bases between. The CDR3 length is 12 residues. Germline V gene sequence: CDR1 LNHDA, CDR2 SQIVND (reference sequence).

This rearrangement joins TRBV6-5 to TRBJ1-6; D remains ambiguous. The CDR3 contains 13 residues. Germline V gene sequence: CDR1 MNHEY, CDR2 SVGAGI. V shed 7 bases and J shed 10 bases, with 14 bases lying between them. The CDR3 region has the DNA TGTGCCAGCAAAGGAGCCCCCGGGTCACCCCTCCACTTT. Translating gives CASKGAPGSPLHF.

V usage is TRBV5-1 and J usage is TRBJ2-2, with 8 bases identical to TRBD2. Germline trimming cut 6 bases from V and 7 bases from J; bases unmatched to any gene: 11. Germline CDR1 is SGHRS and CDR2 is YFSETQ. The CDR3 contains 15 residues. CDR3 nucleotide sequence: TGCGCCAGCACCCCGGGGAGCGGGAGTGGCGGGGAGCTGTTTTTT. Translating gives CASTPGSGSGGELFF.

The chain couples TRBV2 to TRBJ2-2; 7 bases fit TRBD2. The V segment lost 3 bases and the J segment 1 base; nucleotides outside the gene matches: 5. The CDR3 runs 16 residues. Per germline, CDR1 SNHLY and CDR2 FYNNEI. The DNA for the CDR3 is TGTGCCAGCAGTGAGGTCGGCGGGGGGAACACCGGGGAGCTGTTTTTT. Protein: CASSEVGGGNTGELFF. The variable domain in full, with the rest retrieved from reference TRBV2 and TRBJ2-2, is EPEVTQTPSHQVTQMGQEVILRCVPISNHLYFYWYRQILGQKVEFLVSFYNNEISEKSEIFDDQFSVERPDGSNFTLKIRSTKLEDSAMYFCASSEVGGGNTGELFFGEGSRLTVL.

This chain joins TRBV5-4 and TRBJ1-1, with D perhaps TRBD1 (6 bases). Germline CDR1 and CDR2: SGHNT and YYREEE (reference sequence). The germline V and J ends were trimmed by 4 bases and 3 bases, with 16 bases remaining between them. This CDR3 is 15 amino acids long. This chain's CDR3 is CASSGGARWDTEAFF. DNA of the CDR3: TGTGCCAGCAGCGGGGGGGCCCGTTGGGACACTGAAGCTTTCTTT.

V gene TRBV15 combines with J gene TRBJ2-3, with D possibly being TRBD1 (6 bases). Germline V CDR1 and CDR2: LNHNV, YYDKDF (reference sequence). V was pared by 3 bases and J by 4 bases, with 14 bases between. The CDR3 runs 15 residues. CDR3 sequence reads: CATSRDSLTADTQYF. The CDR3 DNA sequence: TGTGCCACCAGCAGGGACAGTTTAACCGCAGATACGCAGTATTTT.

The chain links TRBV18 to TRBJ2-3, with 10 bases fitting TRBD2. CDR1 KGHSH and CDR2 LQKENI come from the germline V gene. V lost 5 bases and J lost 4; bases outside the gene matches: 15. The CDR3 consists of 18 residues. The CDR3 reads CASSFSLSSAGGPDTQYF. The CDR3 DNA follows: TGTGCCAGCTCATTCTCACTCTCCTCAGCGGGAGGGCCAGATACGCAGTATTTT.

The CDR3 protein is CASAKGTSEADTQYF. The CDR3 nucleotides read TGTGCTAGTGCCAAGGGGACTAGCGAGGCAGATACGCAGTATTTT. The gene calls are TRBV12-5 and TRBJ2-3; 10 nucleotides line up with TRBD2. V lost 7 bases to trimming and J lost 4 bases; unmatched junction nucleotides: 8. The length of the CDR3 is 15 residues. Germline V gene sequence: CDR1 LGHNT, CDR2 FRNRAP. The whole variable domain, filled in from reference TRBV12-5 and TRBJ2-3, reads DARVTQTPRHKVTEMGQEVTMRCQPILGHNTVFWYRQTMMQGLELLAYFRNRAPLDDSGMPKDRFSAEMPDATLATLKIQPSEPRDSAVYFCASAKGTSEADTQYFGPGTRLTVL.

The genes are TRBV25-1 and TRBJ1-2; tentatively, D is TRBD1 (5 bases). CDR3 length: 15 amino acids. Per germline, CDR1 MGHDK and CDR2 SYGVNS. V lost 1 base, J lost 8 bases, and 17 bases lay in between. The CDR3 DNA sequence: TGTGCCAGCAGTGAATGGATAGGGGCTAGGGTAGGCTACACCTTC. It specifies CASSEWIGARVGYTF.

The rearrangement uses TRBV4-1 and TRBJ1-5, with D maybe TRBD1 (5 bases). The CDR3 totals 17 residues. Trimming took 4 bases from V and 2 from J, leaving 18 bases between them. Germline V lookup: CDR1 MGHRA, CDR2 YSYEKL. The CDR3: CASSRYGHRTGNQPQHF. As DNA, the CDR3 is TGCGCCAGCAGCCGATACGGACATAGAACAGGCAATCAGCCCCAGCATTTT.

V and J are TRBV5-4 and TRBJ1-2, with 8 bases that match TRBD1. CDR1 SGHNT and CDR2 YYREEE come from the germline V gene (reference sequence). Trimming removed 0 bases from V and 5 bases from J; junction bases left unmatched: 0. This CDR3 spans 13 amino acids. The CDR3 sequence is CASSLDRGYGYTF. CDR3 in DNA: TGTGCCAGCAGCTTGGACAGGGGGTATGGCTACACCTTC.

This chain connects TRBV7-8 to TRBJ2-3; 10 nucleotides line up with TRBD2. CDR1 and CDR2 (germline): SGHVS, FQNEAQ. Trimming took 5 bases from V and 3 from J; bases not matched to a gene: 14. The CDR3 has 18 residues. CDR3 sequence: CASSRKERGLARTDTQYF. For the CDR3, the DNA is TGTGCCAGCAGCCGAAAGGAAAGGGGACTAGCGAGGACAGATACGCAGTATTTT.

Here the CDR3 reads CASNEAGGGYTF. CDR3 DNA: TGTGCCAGCAACGAAGCAGGGGGTGGCTACACCTTC. The V call is TRBV28, the J call TRBJ1-2; TRBD1 agrees at 7 bases. The CDR3 loop spans 12 amino acids. Unmatched junction bases numbered 6, after V lost 7 bases and J lost 7 bases. CDR1 and CDR2 from the germline V gene are MDHEN and SYDVKM.

This chain connects TRBV27 to TRBJ1-2, with D possibly matching TRBD1 (5 bases). Trimming removed 7 bases from V and 6 bases from J, with 18 bases in between. Germline CDR1 reads MNHEY; CDR2 reads SMNVEV (reference sequence). The CDR3 sequence is 14 residues long. CDR3 residues: CASTLLTGGDGYTF. The CDR3 DNA reads as TGTGCCAGCACCCTACTAACGGGAGGGGATGGCTACACCTTC.

The rearrangement uses TRBV13 and TRBJ2-5; 10 bases line up with TRBD2. Germline V CDR1 and CDR2: PRHDT, FYEKMQ (reference sequence). The CDR3 is 17 residues long. V shed 2 bases and J 5 bases; nucleotides not matched to a gene: 11. CDR3 nucleotide sequence: TGTGCCAGCAGCTTATCGGGCCTAGCGGGAGTTTCCGAGACCCAGTACTTC. Protein product: CASSLSGLAGVSETQYF.

V usage is TRBV5-1 and J usage is TRBJ2-3, with 8 bases lining up with TRBD2. This CDR3 spans 15 amino acids. Trimming cost V 7 bases and J 5 bases; bases outside gene matches: 12. CDR1 and CDR2 (germline): SGHRS, YFSETQ. This CDR3 reads CASGGTAGVLDTQYF. The CDR3 nucleotides read TGCGCCAGCGGGGGAACAGCGGGGGTTTTAGATACGCAGTATTTT.